The 23 T cell receptor beta chains reported below all come from one sample, sequenced in a study of CD8 T cells in Susac syndrome. The authors reverse transcribed about 0.45 to 1 ug RNA with random hexamers. TCRdb used MiXCR to reprocess the immunoSEQ multiplex PCR reads, holding one entry per CDR3 protein. The table records around 300,000 distinct CDR3 sequences, about 88% of them present only once. The material sequenced was CD8+ T cells from PBMCs. The source of these receptors is a human donor with multiple sclerosis.

The chain uses TRBV7-9 and TRBJ2-3, with 10 bases matching TRBD2. The germline CDR1 and CDR2 sequences are SEHNR and FQNEAQ (reference sequence). The CDR3 contains 17 residues. V was clipped by 2 bases and J by 3 bases; unmatched bases: 8. The CDR3 protein is CASSLMLAGAGTDTQYF. The CDR3 DNA follows: TGTGCCAGCAGCTTAATGCTAGCGGGAGCAGGGACAGATACGCAGTATTTT. Full variable domain (outside the CDR3, taken from reference TRBV7-9 and TRBJ2-3): DTGVSQNPRHKITKRGQNVTFRCDPISEHNRLYWYRQTLGQGPEFLTYFQNEAQLEKSRLLSDRFSAERPKGSFSTLEIQRTEQGDSAMYLCASSLMLAGAGTDTQYFGPGTRLTVL.

This chain links TRBV10-3 with TRBJ2-4; D may be TRBD1 (6 bases). Trimming took off 3 bases at V and 11 bases at J, with 8 bases between the two ends. This CDR3 is 11 amino acids long. Germline values: CDR1 ENHRY, CDR2 SYGVKD. CDR3 sequence: CAISDHRVQYF. In DNA form, the CDR3 reads TGTGCCATCAGTGACCACAGGGTTCAGTACTTC.

This clonotype came up once. V usage is TRBV5-1 and J usage is TRBJ2-1, with 7 bases fitting TRBD2. The CDR3 runs to 16 residues. Germline values: CDR1 SGHRS, CDR2 YFSETQ. V shed 1 base and J 7 bases; nucleotides not matched to a gene: 11. The CDR3 DNA reads TGCGCCAGCAGCTTGCTTCGCGGGGGTGGTACAAATGAGCAGTTCTTC. Amino acid sequence: CASSLLRGGGTNEQFF.

Here the CDR3 DNA reads TGCAGTGCTAGAGATAAACCAGGGGATACGCAGTATTTT. It encodes CSARDKPGDTQYF. The J gene is TRBJ2-3, the V gene TRBV20-1, with D maybe TRBD1 (5 bases). With 0 bases removed from V and 6 bases from J, the gap between germline ends came to 10 bases. This CDR3 region has 13 residues. Germline V gene lookup returns CDR1 DFQATT and CDR2 SNEGSKA (reference sequence).

The V and J genes are TRBV12-3 or TRBV12-4 and TRBJ2-5; possible D gene TRBD1, 6 bases. Trimming shortened V by 2 bases and J by 1 base, and 11 bases separated the two germline ends. The CDR3 runs 15 residues. The CDR3 DNA is TGTGCCAGCAGTTTAAGGACAGATAGCCAAGAGACCCAGTACTTC. Protein: CASSLRTDSQETQYF.

The V call is TRBV28, the J call TRBJ2-1; 8 bases align to TRBD2. Trimming at V came to 3 bases and at J to 3 bases, leaving 7 bases not matched to a gene. Germline V gene data show CDR1 as MDHEN and CDR2 as SYDVKM. CDR3 length: 16 residues. DNA of the CDR3: TGTGCCAGCAGTTTGCCACTAGCGGAATTCTACAATGAGCAGTTCTTC. This sequence encodes CASSLPLAEFYNEQFF.

The J gene is TRBJ2-7, the V gene TRBV13; TRBD1 matches 10 bases. The CDR3 length is 15 residues. Trimming took 3 bases from V and 5 from J; bases not matched to a gene: 7. Germline V gene sequence: CDR1 PRHDT, CDR2 FYEKMQ (reference sequence). CDR3 bases: TGTGCCAGCAGCTTGTTGACAGGGGGCTACCACGAGCAGTACTTC. The encoded protein is CASSLLTGGYHEQYF.

The CDR3 protein is CAWSALATPSYNEQFF. The CDR3 bases are TGTGCCTGGAGTGCACTAGCGACCCCCTCCTACAATGAGCAGTTCTTC. The rearrangement uses TRBV30 and TRBJ2-1; 7 bases match TRBD2. CDR3 length equals 16 residues. The germline gives CDR1 GTSNPN, CDR2 SVGIG (reference sequence). V lost 1 base and J lost 0; bases outside the gene matches: 6.

The chain recombines TRBV7-6 with TRBJ2-2, with no clear D. The CDR3 consists of 15 residues. In germline, CDR1 is SGHVS, CDR2 FNYEAQ. The V and J ends lost 0 bases and 7 bases respectively, with 12 bases between them. The CDR3 spells CASSLAASLGGELFF. The DNA for the CDR3 is TGTGCCAGCAGCTTAGCTGCCAGCCTGGGCGGGGAGCTGTTTTTT.

The rearrangement joins TRBV3-1 to TRBJ2-1; D remains ambiguous. The CDR3 runs 14 residues. Germline assignment: CDR1 LGHDT and CDR2 YNNKEL (reference sequence). Deletions cut 4 bases from V and 8 bases from J, with 15 bases between. CDR3 in amino acids: CASSPRPYGHEQFF. DNA of the CDR3: TGTGCCAGCAGCCCCAGACCTTACGGGCATGAGCAGTTCTTC.

The gene calls are TRBV10-3 and TRBJ1-5; the D is unclear. With 3 bases removed from V and 1 base from J, the gap between germline ends came to 7 bases. The CDR3 runs 14 residues. Germline V gene sequence: CDR1 ENHRY, CDR2 SYGVKD. The DNA for the CDR3 is TGTGCCATCAGTGACTCAGAGAGCAATCAGCCCCAGCATTTT. Its translation is CAISDSESNQPQHF.

This chain uses TRBV6-5 with TRBJ2-1; the match to TRBD2 covers 7 bases. Germline V gene data show CDR1 as MNHEY and CDR2 as SVGAGI. The V gene end was trimmed by 5 bases and the J gene end by 7 bases; junction bases not matched to a gene: 8. CDR3 length equals 14 residues. The CDR3 loop reads CASSLPGLLNEQFF. CDR3 DNA: TGTGCCAGCAGTCTCCCGGGACTACTAAATGAGCAGTTCTTC.

This chain joins TRBV5-5 and TRBJ2-2; 7 positions match TRBD1. This CDR3 has 14 residues. Per the germline V gene, CDR1 is SGHKS and CDR2 is YYEKEE (reference sequence). V dropped 2 bases and J dropped 3; count of bases not matched to a gene: 1. CDR3 in DNA: TGTGCCAGCAGCTTACAGGGGTACACCGGGGAGCTGTTTTTT. Its translation is CASSLQGYTGELFF.

The CDR3 protein is CASSSDNQETQYF. CDR3 nucleotide sequence: TGTGCCAGCAGTTCGGACAACCAAGAGACCCAGTACTTC. The V and J genes are TRBV12-3 or TRBV12-4 and TRBJ2-5; possible D gene TRBD1, 5 bases. This CDR3 has 13 amino acids. V was trimmed by 4 bases and J by 0 bases, leaving 6 bases between them.

This rearrangement joins TRBV9 to TRBJ2-7; 9 bases agree with TRBD2. The CDR3 spans 15 residues. V lost 0 bases to trimming and J lost 3 bases; unmatched junction nucleotides: 4. Looked up from germline, CDR1 is SGDLS and CDR2 is YYNGEE. This CDR3 reads CASSVGGAGGYEQYF. The CDR3 DNA reads TGTGCCAGCAGCGTAGGAGGAGCGGGGGGCTACGAGCAGTACTTC.

This clonotype was observed once. The chain has TRBV20-1 and TRBJ2-7; D is ambiguous. The CDR3 sequence is 14 residues long. Germline V gene data show CDR1 as DFQATT and CDR2 as SNEGSKA (reference sequence). V shed 1 base and J shed 0 bases, with 10 bases lying between them. The chain's CDR3 is CSARGVEYSYEQYF. For the CDR3, the DNA is TGCAGTGCTAGAGGTGTCGAGTACTCCTACGAGCAGTACTTC.

The rearrangement uses TRBV2 and TRBJ1-5; D is unresolved. The V and J ends lost 1 base and 4 bases respectively, with 8 bases between them. The CDR3 runs to 14 residues. From germline, CDR1 is SNHLY and CDR2 FYNNEI. The CDR3 nucleotides read TGTGCCAGCAGTGAAGGGAATCGGAATCAGCCCCAGCATTTT. Translating it yields CASSEGNRNQPQHF.

The rearrangement uses TRBV12-3 or TRBV12-4 and TRBJ1-1; no clear D. The V and J ends lost 6 bases and 0 bases respectively, with 11 bases between them. The CDR3 runs to 14 residues. The CDR3 coding sequence is TGTGCCAGCAGCCCAGTCGGGGTGAACACTGAAGCTTTCTTT. It translates to CASSPVGVNTEAFF.

The chain uses TRBV6-5 and TRBJ1-4; weak D call: TRBD1 (6 bases). The CDR3 totals 16 residues. The V gene lost 5 bases and the J gene lost 5 bases, with 18 bases spanning the gap. Germline CDR1 reads MNHEY; CDR2 reads SVGAGI. The CDR3 coding sequence is TGTGCCAGCAGTAATTCGACAGGTCGGCGGAATGAAAAACTGTTTTTT. This codes for CASSNSTGRRNEKLFF.

This chain uses TRBV4-1 with TRBJ1-5; D may be TRBD1 (6 bases). Germline CDR1 and CDR2: MGHRA and YSYEKL. V lost 0 bases, J lost 5 bases, and 20 bases lay in between. The CDR3 has 18 amino acids. The CDR3 loop is CASSQDSRGALSDQPQHF. CDR3 nucleotides: TGCGCCAGCAGCCAAGATTCCCGGGGGGCTTTAAGCGATCAGCCCCAGCATTTT.

This chain links TRBV9 with TRBJ2-3; the match to TRBD2 covers 10 bases. CDR1 is SGDLS, CDR2 YYNGEE, per germline. CDR3 length: 17 amino acids. V lost 0 bases to trimming and J lost 2 bases; unmatched junction nucleotides: 6. The CDR3 DNA follows: TGTGCCAGCAGCGTAGCCCCCGGACTAGCGGACACAGATACGCAGTATTTT. Its translation is CASSVAPGLADTDTQYF.

This sequence joins TRBV6-4 and TRBJ2-1; 12 bases line up with TRBD2. The junction had 5 bases not matched to a gene; V was cut back by 1 base and J by 7 bases. The CDR3 has 16 residues. Germline values: CDR1 MRHNA, CDR2 SNTAGT. The CDR3 nucleotides are TGTGCCAGCAGTGACTATGGGACTAGCGGGCTAAATGAGCAGTTCTTC. This sequence encodes CASSDYGTSGLNEQFF.

CDR3 region: CASSLSRRIEEKLFF. Here the CDR3 DNA reads TGTGCCAGCAGTTTATCACGGAGAATCGAAGAAAAACTGTTTTTT. The chain combines TRBV27 with TRBJ1-4, with no clear D. This CDR3 comprises 15 residues. V was shortened by 0 bases and J by 8 bases, with 13 bases between the two germline ends. Germline CDR1 is MNHEY and CDR2 is SMNVEV (reference sequence). The variable domain in full, completed from reference TRBV27 and TRBJ1-4, reads EAQVTQNPRYLITVTGKKLTVTCSQNMNHEYMSWYRQDPGLGLRQIYYSMNVEVTDKGDVPEGYKVSRKEKRNFPLILESPSPNQTSLYFCASSLSRRIEEKLFFGSGTQLSVL.